The sequence of this T cell receptor beta chain was determined in a study of cytomegalovirus exposure and HLA in healthy donors. The study, taken as a whole, reports: The study labeled 164 TCR beta chains cytomegalovirus-associated. There were some public TCRs occurring in many donors, but most TCR sequences were rare. Reports described diagnosis of cytomegalovirus status by the classifier as highly specific and sensitive.

Details on this clone: The antigen is undetermined.

Profiled with immunoSEQ multiplex PCR; TCRdb holds only in-frame clones, not every one. Among around 150,000 clones listed, around four fifths were seen once. This CDR3 has 16 residues. In germline, CDR1 is SGHTA, CDR2 FQGNSA. Trimming took off 2 bases at V and 6 bases at J, with 17 bases between the two ends. The sequencing input was PBMCs. V and J are TRBV7-2 and TRBJ1-5, with D possibly being TRBD1 (5 bases). The clonotype comes from a young man in good health and CMV-seropositive. CDR3 protein: CASSLLGGGFFQPQHF. The CDR3 DNA is TGTGCCAGCAGCTTATTGGGGGGTGGTTTTTTTCAGCCCCAGCATTTT. The variable domain in full, completed from reference TRBV7-2 and TRBJ1-5, reads GAGVSQSPSNKVTEKGKDVELRCDPISGHTALYWYRQSLGQGLEFLIYFQGNSAPDKSGLPSDRFSAERTGGSVSTLTIQRTQQEDSAVYLCASSLLGGGFFQPQHFGDGTRLSIL.